Below, 24 T cell receptor beta chains from the same sample are listed, as sequenced in a study of long-term antiretroviral therapy in people with HIV. The assay, immunoSEQ v3.0, was run at survey level. This table comes from immunoSEQ multiplex PCR, and its TCRdb copy is limited to in-frame clones, with some not included. The table has tens of thousands of clones, roughly three quarters seen once. Sequencing was performed on unsorted PBMCs, taken less than 1.8 years before starting antiretroviral therapy. The source is a woman between 40 and 50 years old with HIV.

The chain recombines TRBV10-3 with TRBJ1-3; D call uncertain. The CDR3 length is 17 residues. V lost 3 bases and J lost 3, with 18 bases in between. CDR1 is ENHRY, CDR2 SYGVKD, per germline. DNA of the CDR3: TGTGCCATCAGTGATCCGGTGGTGGCTTATAGTGGAAACACCATATATTTT. Translation: CAISDPVVAYSGNTIYF.

The V call is TRBV5-1, the J call TRBJ2-3; D is unclear. The CDR3 is 13 amino acids. Deletions cut 0 bases from V and 4 bases from J, with 6 bases between. Germline CDR1 SGHRS, CDR2 YFSETQ. CDR3 DNA: TGCGCCAGCAGCTTGGAAACCGCAGATACGCAGTATTTT. It translates to CASSLETADTQYF.

The rearrangement joins TRBV6-1 to TRBJ1-2; 8 positions agree with TRBD1. Trimming took 4 bases from V and 7 from J; bases not matched to a gene: 5. This CDR3 contains 13 residues. The germline V gene has CDR1 MNHNS and CDR2 SASEGT. CDR3 region: CASSGSDRGGYTF. In nucleotides, the CDR3 is TGTGCCAGCAGTGGCAGCGACAGGGGTGGCTACACCTTC.

The rearrangement uses TRBV5-5 and TRBJ1-1; TRBD1 aligns across 7 bases. After removal of 1 base from V and 1 base from J, the junction contained 1 base not matched to a gene. Germline CDR1 reads SGHKS; CDR2 reads YYEKEE (reference sequence). CDR3 length: 14 residues. The CDR3, as DNA: TGTGCCAGCAGCTTGACAGGGGAGAACACTGAAGCTTTCTTT. It is translated as CASSLTGENTEAFF.

V is TRBV2 and J is TRBJ1-5; no firm D call. Trimming pared 8 bases from V and 3 bases from J, leaving 11 bases between. Germline loops: CDR1 SNHLY, CDR2 FYNNEI. This CDR3 spans 13 amino acids. The CDR3 DNA reads TGTGCCAGCGGATGGGAGGACAATCAGCCCCAGCATTTT. Translated: CASGWEDNQPQHF.

V and J are TRBV4-3 and TRBJ2-7, with D uncertain. V lost 0 bases to trimming and J lost 3 bases, with 6 bases between them. Germline values: CDR1 LGHNA, CDR2 YSLEER. This CDR3 is built from 13 residues. The DNA for the CDR3 is TGCGCCAGCAGCCAAGAGAGGTTCTACGAGCAGTACTTC. Its translation is CASSQERFYEQYF.

The CDR3 sequence: CASSLTQGGENIQYF. CDR3 in DNA: TGTGCCAGCAGCTTGACACAGGGTGGGGAAAACATTCAGTACTTC. The rearrangement links TRBV7-9 to TRBJ2-4; possible D gene TRBD1, 6 bases. Germline loops: CDR1 SEHNR, CDR2 FQNEAQ (reference sequence). Trimming pared 3 bases from V and 5 bases from J, leaving 14 bases between. This CDR3 is 15 amino acids long.

The rearrangement joins TRBV5-4 to TRBJ2-1, with D possibly matching TRBD1 (5 bases). CDR3 size: 16 residues. V lost 5 bases to trimming and J lost 9 bases, with 24 bases between them. Germline assignment: CDR1 SGHNT and CDR2 YYREEE (reference sequence). In nucleotides, the CDR3 is TGTGCCAGCAGTCACTGGGGCCTTGGGTCTTCGTTTGAGCAGTTCTTC. Amino acids: CASSHWGLGSSFEQFF.

The chain is built from TRBV7-9 and TRBJ2-5; no clear D. Trimming removed 2 bases from V and 4 bases from J, with 8 bases in between. The germline V gene encodes CDR1 SEHNR and CDR2 FQNEAQ (reference sequence). This CDR3 has 13 residues. The CDR3 sequence: CASSLRPIETQYF. In DNA form, the CDR3 reads TGTGCCAGCAGCTTAAGGCCGATAGAGACCCAGTACTTC.

This clone has only one observation. The chain links TRBV7-9 to TRBJ2-1; no reliable D call. This CDR3 is built from 12 residues. Germline CDR1 reads SEHNR; CDR2 reads FQNEAQ (reference sequence). Trimming removed 3 bases at V and 6 bases at J, with 6 bases between. CDR3 DNA sequence: TGTGCCAGCAGCTTCAAGACCAATGAGCAGTTCTTC. It specifies CASSFKTNEQFF.

The J gene is TRBJ2-2, the V gene TRBV5-6; 8 bases align to TRBD1. The CDR3 length is 15 residues. The germline CDR1 and CDR2 sequences are SGHDT and YYEEEE. The ends lost 1 base at V and 4 bases at J; junction bases unmatched: 3. The CDR3 spells CASSLPGGSTGELFF. CDR3 nucleotide sequence: TGTGCCAGCAGCTTGCCAGGGGGCAGCACCGGGGAGCTGTTTTTT.

V and J are TRBV7-9 and TRBJ1-1, with TRBD1 matching 7 bases. Germline V gives CDR1 SEHNR, CDR2 FQNEAQ (reference sequence). The ends lost 5 bases at V and 4 bases at J; junction bases unmatched: 10. The CDR3 contains 15 residues. CDR3 nucleotides: TGTGCCAGCAGCCCTCGACAGGGCGGGCTCACTGAAGCTTTCTTT. Protein sequence: CASSPRQGGLTEAFF.

The rearrangement joins TRBV5-6 to TRBJ2-1; the D call may be TRBD1 or TRBD2 (5 bases each). Germline V gene sequence: CDR1 SGHDT, CDR2 YYEEEE. This CDR3 is built from 14 residues. With 4 bases removed from V and 0 bases from J, the gap between germline ends came to 8 bases. CDR3 sequence (DNA): TGTGCCAGCAGCGGGGGAGTCTCCTACAATGAGCAGTTCTTC. Translating gives CASSGGVSYNEQFF.

The rearrangement joins TRBV4-1 to TRBJ2-5, with a tentative D call TRBD1 (6 bases). CDR1 and CDR2 from the germline V gene are MGHRA and YSYEKL. The CDR3 has 15 residues. Trimming pared 0 bases from V and 5 bases from J, leaving 13 bases between. The CDR3: CASSQDRGGSETQYF. The CDR3 DNA sequence: TGCGCCAGCAGCCAAGATCGAGGGGGATCTGAGACCCAGTACTTC.

The chain joins TRBV2 to TRBJ1-2, with D unclear. Trimming removed 0 bases from V and 4 bases from J, with 12 bases in between. The CDR3 extends over 15 amino acids. Per germline, CDR1 SNHLY and CDR2 FYNNEI. The DNA of the CDR3 is TGTGCCAGCAGTGAAGCGTGGGAGAGGAGCTATGGCTACACCTTC. Encoded protein: CASSEAWERSYGYTF. Together with reference TRBV2 and TRBJ1-2, the CDR3 gives the full variable domain: EPEVTQTPSHQVTQMGQEVILRCVPISNHLYFYWYRQILGQKVEFLVSFYNNEISEKSEIFDDQFSVERPDGSNFTLKIRSTKLEDSAMYFCASSEAWERSYGYTFGSGTRLTVV.

The gene calls are TRBV11-1 and TRBJ1-2, with 9 bases aligning to TRBD1. The CDR3 loop spans 15 amino acids. Per the germline V gene, CDR1 is SGHAT and CDR2 is FQDESV (reference sequence). The V and J ends lost 5 bases and 4 bases, in that order; junction bases with no gene match: 8. CDR3 DNA sequence: TGTGCCAGCAGCCCTTCACAGGGGGCGGGCTATGGCTACACCTTC. Its translation is CASSPSQGAGYGYTF.

The chain recombines TRBV7-9 with TRBJ1-2; perhaps TRBD1 as D (6 bases). CDR3 length: 14 residues. With 5 bases removed from V and 3 bases from J, the gap between germline ends came to 13 bases. Germline CDR1 reads SEHNR; CDR2 reads FQNEAQ (reference sequence). CDR3 sequence reads: CASSTDRFDYGYTF. The DNA for the CDR3 is TGTGCCAGCAGCACGGACAGATTTGACTATGGCTACACCTTC.

The chain combines TRBV11-2 with TRBJ2-2, with D possibly called TRBD1 or TRBD2 (5 bases each). The CDR3 sequence is 15 residues long. Trimming stripped 2 bases from V and 7 bases from J, with 14 bases between. Germline loops: CDR1 SGHAT, CDR2 FQNNGV. The CDR3 nucleotides read TGTGCCAGCAGCTTATTCGCGACGGGGCACGGGGAGCTGTTTTTT. It yields the protein CASSLFATGHGELFF.

The chain employs TRBV6-6 and TRBJ1-4, with D possibly TRBD1 on 6 matching bases. The CDR3 has 15 residues. Between the trimmed V and J ends, which lost 8 bases and 0 bases, there was a span of 13 bases. The germline CDR1 and CDR2 sequences are MNHNY and SVGAGI (reference sequence). The DNA of the CDR3 is TGTGCCAGCGGCGGGGGGCCTGCAACTAATGAAAAACTGTTTTTT. The encoded protein is CASGGGPATNEKLFF.

This chain uses TRBV7-2 with TRBJ2-5; a weak D match, TRBD2 (6 bases). The CDR3 has 14 residues. V was shortened by 5 bases and J by 0 bases, with 10 bases between the two germline ends. CDR1 and CDR2 (germline): SGHTA, FQGNSA. The CDR3 reads CASSNWDYQETQYF. The CDR3 bases are TGTGCCAGCAGCAATTGGGACTACCAAGAGACCCAGTACTTC.

In the case of this clone: This same CDR3 is encoded by further DNA sequences in the sample. The chain carries TRBV4-1 and TRBJ1-1; 9 bases are shared with TRBD1. The CDR3 runs 14 residues. Germline CDR1 MGHRA, CDR2 YSYEKL. After removal of 5 bases from V and 1 base from J, the junction contained 2 bases not matched to a gene. For the CDR3, the DNA is TGCGCCAGCAGCACGGGACAGGGGAACACTGAAGCTTTCTTT. Amino acid sequence: CASSTGQGNTEAFF.

Here the CDR3 DNA reads TGTGCCAGCAGATCAGGTACCCGAGAAGCTTTCTTT. Its translation: CASRSGTREAFF. The chain joins TRBV7-9 to TRBJ1-1; D gene ambiguous. Germline V CDR1 and CDR2: SEHNR, FQNEAQ (reference sequence). V shed 6 bases and J shed 8 bases, with 13 bases lying between them. CDR3 length: 12 residues.

This clone was detected a few times. V gene TRBV7-2 combines with J gene TRBJ2-2; the D is unclear. Germline V gives CDR1 SGHTA, CDR2 FQGNSA. The CDR3 loop spans 12 amino acids. The V and J ends lost 5 bases and 5 bases respectively, with 6 bases between them. In DNA form, the CDR3 reads TGTGCCAGCAGCCCCTTTACCGGGGAGCTGTTTTTT. It specifies CASSPFTGELFF.

V gene TRBV11-3 combines with J gene TRBJ2-7; D may be TRBD2 (5 bases). Trimming took 5 bases from V and 5 from J, leaving 16 bases between them. This CDR3 region has 14 residues. Germline CDR1 reads SGHNT; CDR2 reads YENEEA. The CDR3 loop is CASSPQLDSDEQYF. The CDR3 DNA is TGTGCCAGCAGCCCTCAACTAGATTCGGACGAGCAGTACTTC. Drawing the rest from reference TRBV11-3 and TRBJ2-7, the complete variable domain is EAGVVQSPRYKIIEKKQPVAFWCNPISGHNTLYWYLQNLGQGPELLIRYENEEAVDDSQLPKDRFSAERLKGVDSTLKIQPAELGDSAVYLCASSPQLDSDEQYFGPGTRLTVT.